This T cell receptor beta chain was identified in a study of blood T cell repertoires in COVID-19 (dated by TCRdb to between 2020 and 2021). Turning to the overall study: The collaborator samples originated in the United States, Italy and Spain and spanned the acute and convalescent phases of COVID-19. The prospective study material was composed of cDNA or gDNA derived from T cells, B-cell-depleted T cells, or PBMCs. Deeply sampled blood TCRbeta repertoires from subjects exposed to, actively infected with, or recovered from COVID-19 were included in the dataset. The repertoires were released in a freely available public database intended as a resource for research on the immune response to SARS-CoV-2. The samples were drawn from the first 160 participants of the ongoing ImmuneRACE study and from about 1,200 subjects provided by 6 global collaborators. Sample metadata almost always included a de-identified subject ID, COVID-19 status, age in years and sex. Where HLA class I and class II types were available, the types were taken from metadata supplied by the sample provider, not from assay-based typing. The paper's findings and limits, for the study overall: The amount of clinical and demographic metadata varied by source and participant and was provided uncurated.

Comment on this clone: Its antigen is unknown. No base qualities exist here, and no much larger clone lies one base off it.

In the prospective study, participants were about 18 to 89 years old, resided in about two dozen geographic areas of the United States, and were enrolled through a virtual design. In the prospective study, cohorts were assigned on the basis of participant-reported clinical history obtained from a screening survey and a study questionnaire. For ImmuneRACE Cohort 3, a participant was defined as recovered based on two consecutive negative NP/OP PCR tests, clearance by a healthcare professional, or resolution of symptoms. Mobile phlebotomists in the prospective study collected whole blood, serum and a nasopharyngeal or oropharyngeal swab from every participant. Participants in the prospective study had the option to provide additional blood draws and questionnaires over a roughly 2-month period. Blood samples from the prospective study were shipped frozen or at room temperature prior to DNA extraction.

TCRbeta CDR3 regions were amplified from genomic DNA using the immunoSEQ Assay, a bias-controlled multiplex PCR. The paper's processing steps were these. Within the assay, amplification of reference gene primers was used to estimate how many nucleated cells each sample contained. To quantify the absolute abundance of each unique TCRbeta CDR3 rearrangement, sequence reads were collapsed and filtered. Productive Simpson clonality was computed per sample as the square root of Simpson's diversity index over productive rearrangements. TCRdb holds this immuneACCESS table with in-frame rearrangements only. Some clones are missing; in checked studies, unresolved V genes explain under half, and the rest has no known cause. Clone size and the V and J calls come from that table; the DNA yielded D and trimming. For this sample the table gives some 290,000 clones, of which around 92% were detected only once. The ten most abundant clones make up more than 9% of the sample.

The source of this sequence is a woman aged 25 to 39 who had recovered from COVID-19. Sequenced input: PBMCs or T cells enriched from blood (not recorded which).

The CDR3 in this case is CASSGLAGGLGTDTQYF. The DNA sequence is given as TGTGCCAGCAGCGGACTAGCGGGAGGACTCGGCACAGATACGCAGTATTTT. The chain couples TRBV7-8 to TRBJ2-3; TRBD2 aligns with 14 central bases. V lost 5 bases and J lost 1 base, and the count of bases not matched to a germline gene is 5. Per the germline V gene, SGHVS is the CDR1 and FQNEAQ is the CDR2. Measured from the cysteine to the phenylalanine, the CDR3 is 17 residues long. CDR3 DNA only is kept here, 51 bases in frame from base 1. Supplemented by the reference TRBV7-8 and TRBJ2-3 proteins around the CDR3, the complete variable domain is GAGVSQSPRYKVAKRGQDVALRCDPISGHVSLFWYQQALGQGPEFLTYFQNEAQLDKSGLPSDRFFAERPEGSVSTLKIQRTQQEDSAVYLCASSGLAGGLGTDTQYFGPGTRLTVL.